These 23 T cell receptor beta chains came from one sample sequenced in a study of T-cell reconstitution after alpha-beta-depleted transplantation in children (TCRdb year 2016). The sample's treatment or condition label, decoded: allogeneic hematopoietic cell transplantation with graft depleted of TCRalphabeta T cells and CD19 B cells. Libraries were prepared through PCR. The instrument given in TCRdb is Illumina HiSeq 2500. Molecular barcoding was employed in the preparation of TCR libraries, with unique molecular identifiers being used to normalize TCRbeta repertoire quantification. TCRdb applied fastp at Q25 and MiXCR to the public reads, then kept only in-frame beta chains. For every CDR3 protein sequence, its rows merge into one entry that carries the most common genes and DNA. This sample holds approximately 800,000 distinct CDR3 sequences; around 17% were observed only once. Clones ranked in the top ten supply 5% of the sample.

The starting material was PBMCs, mostly from graft donor cells, obtained 360 days after TCRalphabeta/CD19-depleted stem cell transplant. All receptors derive from a male patient younger than 18 who had a stem cell transplant for acute lymphoblastic leukemia, so the T cells may come from the graft donor.

In this sample, this clonotype turned up a few times. This chain connects TRBV7-3 to TRBJ1-3, with TRBD1 matching 8 bases. CDR3 length equals 16 residues. V was pared by 9 bases and J by 0 bases, with 10 bases of the junction left unmatched. Germline V lookup: CDR1 SGHTA, CDR2 FQGTGA. The chain's CDR3 is CARSDRGSGSGNTIYF. CDR3 nucleotide sequence: TGTGCCAGGTCAGACAGGGGAAGCGGCTCTGGAAACACCATATATTTT.

This clonotype came up many times. The rearrangement links TRBV5-1 to TRBJ2-7; a weak D match, TRBD2 (6 bases). This CDR3 is 14 amino acids long. Germline V CDR1 and CDR2: SGHRS, YFSETQ. V was trimmed by 3 bases and J by 2 bases, leaving 12 bases between them. CDR3 DNA sequence: TGCGCCAGCAGCTCCCTAGGAGGGACCTACGAGCAGTACTTC. This sequence encodes CASSSLGGTYEQYF.

This clonotype was counted many times. The chain joins TRBV7-8 to TRBJ2-7, with D tentatively TRBD1 (5 bases). CDR3 length equals 14 residues. The V gene's germline CDR1 is SGHVS and CDR2 FQNEAQ. V shed 5 bases and J shed 5 bases, with 16 bases lying between them. CDR3 residues: CASSHRTTAHEQYF. CDR3 DNA sequence: TGTGCCAGCAGCCACCGTACGACAGCCCACGAGCAGTACTTC.

The rearrangement links TRBV5-1 to TRBJ1-1; D remains unclear. Germline V CDR1 and CDR2: SGHRS, YFSETQ. The CDR3 covers 14 residues. The V end lost 0 bases, the J end lost 7 bases, and 13 bases lay between the germline ends. CDR3 amino acids: CASSLVGNPSEAFF. The CDR3 DNA reads TGCGCCAGCAGCTTGGTCGGGAACCCAAGTGAAGCTTTCTTT. Full variable domain (outside the CDR3, taken from reference TRBV5-1 and TRBJ1-1): KAGVTQTPRYLIKTRGQQVTLSCSPISGHRSVSWYQQTPGQGLQFLFEYFSETQRNKGNFPGRFSGRQFSNSRSEMNVSTLELGDSALYLCASSLVGNPSEAFFGQGTRLTVV.

The V and J genes are TRBV7-9 and TRBJ2-7; D is tentatively TRBD1 or TRBD2 (5 bases each). The V and J ends lost 5 bases and 3 bases respectively, with 17 bases between them. Looked up from germline, CDR1 is SEHNR and CDR2 is FQNEAQ (reference sequence). The CDR3 has 15 amino acids. The CDR3 sequence is CASSVRRGIGYEQYF. For the CDR3, the DNA is TGTGCCAGCAGCGTCCGTCGGGGCATAGGCTACGAGCAGTACTTC.

This clonotype was counted at least ten times. The rearrangement joins TRBV5-1 to TRBJ2-7, with 10 bases fitting TRBD2. In germline, CDR1 is SGHRS, CDR2 YFSETQ. The trim removed 3 bases at V and 2 bases at J, leaving 5 bases unmatched. This CDR3 has 15 amino acids. This CDR3 is CASSSGTSDAYEQYF. The CDR3 coding sequence is TGCGCCAGCAGCTCAGGGACTAGCGATGCCTACGAGCAGTACTTC.

The CDR3 bases are TGTGCCAGCAGAGCAGAACTAGCGGGATTAGAGACCCAGTACTTC. Residues: CASRAELAGLETQYF. This chain joins TRBV6-1 and TRBJ2-5; TRBD2 agrees at 10 bases. This CDR3 region has 15 residues. Germline V gives CDR1 MNHNS, CDR2 SASEGT. V lost 6 bases, J lost 4 bases, and 8 bases stayed unmatched.

This chain uses TRBV3-1 with TRBJ2-1; 8 positions match TRBD2. The CDR3 runs to 18 residues. With V trimmed by 4 bases and J by 8 bases, 19 bases remained unmatched. CDR1 is LGHDT, CDR2 YNNKEL, per germline (reference sequence). CDR3 region: CASSPSFRPAGVYDEQFF. CDR3 nucleotides: TGTGCCAGCAGCCCTTCTTTTCGCCCAGCGGGAGTATACGATGAGCAGTTCTTC.

This clonotype was seen more than once but under ten times. This rearrangement joins TRBV6-1 to TRBJ2-7, with TRBD2 matching 14 bases. J gave up 7 bases and V 4 bases, and 9 bases lay outside the gene matches. This CDR3 comprises 16 residues. Germline CDR1 reads MNHNS; CDR2 reads SASEGT. CDR3 DNA: TGTGCCAGCAGTGCGGGACTAGCGGGAGTGGCTGGTGAGCAGTACTTC. Translating it yields CASSAGLAGVAGEQYF.

V gene TRBV7-9 combines with J gene TRBJ2-1; the D is unclear. Germline values: CDR1 SEHNR, CDR2 FQNEAQ (reference sequence). The V end lost 2 bases, the J end lost 2 bases, and 10 bases lay between the germline ends. The CDR3 spans 15 residues. As DNA, the CDR3 is TGTGCCAGCAGCTTACAGTTAGCAACCTACAATGAGCAGTTCTTC. Protein: CASSLQLATYNEQFF.

This clonotype was counted between two and nine times. The chain uses TRBV3-1 and TRBJ2-5, with 7 bases aligning to TRBD2. Looked up from germline, CDR1 is LGHDT and CDR2 is YNNKEL (reference sequence). J gave up 7 bases and V 1 base, and 6 bases lay outside the gene matches. This CDR3 is 14 amino acids long. This chain's CDR3 is CASSQGSGGRTQYF. The CDR3 DNA follows: TGTGCCAGCAGCCAAGGCTCTGGCGGGAGGACCCAGTACTTC.

This clonotype was picked up a small number of times. The chain joins TRBV4-1 to TRBJ2-7; 13 bases match TRBD2. The germline V gene encodes CDR1 MGHRA and CDR2 YSYEKL. With V trimmed by 4 bases and J by 1 base, 10 bases remained unmatched. This CDR3 contains 18 residues. The CDR3 loop reads CASSPLTLAGGPSYEQYF. CDR3 nucleotide sequence: TGCGCCAGCAGCCCGTTGACACTAGCGGGAGGGCCTTCCTACGAGCAGTACTTC.

This clonotype was counted between two and nine times. This rearrangement joins TRBV5-1 to TRBJ2-6; D not certain. Germline CDR1 is SGHRS and CDR2 is YFSETQ. This CDR3 has 17 amino acids. Trimming shortened V by 0 bases and J by 0 bases, and 10 bases separated the two germline ends. CDR3 protein: CASSLAGWASGANVLTF. The CDR3 nucleotides read TGCGCCAGCAGCTTGGCCGGTTGGGCCTCTGGGGCCAACGTCCTGACTTTC.

This clonotype was detected a few times. This chain joins TRBV12-3 or TRBV12-4 and TRBJ2-2; 11 positions match TRBD2. V was clipped by 5 bases and J by 3 bases; unmatched bases: 8. The CDR3 length is 17 residues. The CDR3 region is CASSPIAGGGYTGELFF. The CDR3 DNA is TGTGCCAGCAGTCCTATAGCGGGAGGGGGGTACACCGGGGAGCTGTTTTTT.

This chain joins TRBV12-3 or TRBV12-4 and TRBJ2-2, with 10 positions matching TRBD2. This CDR3 is built from 15 residues. V gave up 5 bases and J gave up 4 bases; unmatched junction bases: 4. The CDR3 sequence is CASSGTSVRTGELFF. The CDR3 DNA reads TGTGCCAGCAGTGGGACTAGCGTTCGCACCGGGGAGCTGTTTTTT.

V and J are TRBV24-1 and TRBJ2-7; a weak D match, TRBD1 (6 bases). The CDR3 consists of 17 residues. The germline V gene has CDR1 KGHDR and CDR2 SFDVKD. V dropped 4 bases and J dropped 0 bases, with 18 bases sitting between them. This chain's CDR3 is CATSERSWGHFSYEQYF. Here the CDR3 DNA reads TGTGCCACCAGTGAGCGGTCATGGGGACATTTCTCCTACGAGCAGTACTTC.

The chain links TRBV30 to TRBJ2-7; a possible D gene is TRBD2 (6 bases). V lost 2 bases, J lost 4 bases, and 18 bases lay in between. The length of the CDR3 is 15 residues. In germline, CDR1 is GTSNPN, CDR2 SVGIG (reference sequence). CDR3 loop: CAWSPVGGVGYEQYF. The CDR3 DNA is TGTGCCTGGAGTCCCGTGGGGGGAGTTGGGTACGAGCAGTACTTC.

In the case of this clonotype: A read error may produce the germline difference seen at one junction end. The chain is built from TRBV20-1 and TRBJ2-7; TRBD1 aligns across 7 bases. Germline loops: CDR1 DFQATT, CDR2 SNEGSKA (reference sequence). This CDR3 spans 14 amino acids. CDR3 DNA: TGCAGAGCTAGAGTTTCGGGACAGACCTACGAGCAGTACTTC. It encodes CRARVSGQTYEQYF.

In this sample, this clonotype turned up many times. This rearrangement joins TRBV5-6 to TRBJ2-7; D not certain. Germline V lookup: CDR1 SGHDT, CDR2 YYEEEE. The CDR3 consists of 14 residues. With 5 bases removed from V and 2 bases from J, the gap between germline ends came to 14 bases. CDR3 in DNA: TGTGCCAGCAGTTCAAGTCCGGGTCCCTACGAGCAGTACTTC. This translates into CASSSSPGPYEQYF.

The chain joins TRBV15 to TRBJ2-7; tentatively, D is TRBD2 (5 bases). Trimming left V 5 bases short and J 6 bases short, with 23 bases between. The germline CDR1 and CDR2 sequences are LNHNV and YYDKDF (reference sequence). The CDR3 spans 16 residues. The CDR3 here is CATSPAGGRRLGEQYF. The CDR3 nucleotides are TGTGCCACCAGCCCAGCAGGAGGCAGGCGGCTGGGCGAGCAGTACTTC.

The chain has TRBV5-1 and TRBJ2-1; D unresolved. Trimming left V 1 base short and J 9 bases short, with 5 bases between. The CDR3 is made up of 11 amino acids. Per germline, CDR1 SGHRS and CDR2 YFSETQ. The chain's CDR3 is CASSLKSEQFF. Here the CDR3 DNA reads TGCGCCAGCAGCTTGAAGAGTGAGCAGTTCTTC.

J is TRBJ2-1 and V is TRBV20-1; 7 nucleotides match TRBD2. The CDR3 runs 16 residues. The germline CDR1 and CDR2 sequences are DFQATT and SNEGSKA (reference sequence). The V and J ends lost 4 bases and 10 bases, in that order; junction bases with no gene match: 19. The CDR3 is CSATNTVAGKAGEQFF. The DNA of the CDR3 is TGCAGTGCTACGAATACTGTAGCGGGTAAGGCAGGAGAGCAGTTCTTC.

This clonotype has a handful of counts. This chain links TRBV12-3 or TRBV12-4 with TRBJ2-7, with 7 bases lining up with TRBD2. V gave up 5 bases and J gave up 0 bases; unmatched junction bases: 7. This CDR3 is built from 15 residues. The CDR3 is CASSPAGSPSYEQYF. CDR3 nucleotides: TGTGCCAGCAGTCCAGCGGGGTCGCCCTCCTACGAGCAGTACTTC.